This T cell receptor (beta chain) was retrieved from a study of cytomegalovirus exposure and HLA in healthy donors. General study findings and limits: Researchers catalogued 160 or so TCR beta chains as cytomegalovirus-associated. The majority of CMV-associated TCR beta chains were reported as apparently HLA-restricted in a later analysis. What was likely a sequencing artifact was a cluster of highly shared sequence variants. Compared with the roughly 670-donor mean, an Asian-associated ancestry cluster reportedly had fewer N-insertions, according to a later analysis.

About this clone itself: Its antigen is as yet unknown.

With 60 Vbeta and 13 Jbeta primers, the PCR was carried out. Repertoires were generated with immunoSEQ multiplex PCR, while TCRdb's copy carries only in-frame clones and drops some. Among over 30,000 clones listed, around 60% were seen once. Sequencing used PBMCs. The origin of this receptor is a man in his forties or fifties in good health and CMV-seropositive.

The CDR3 region has the DNA TGTGCCAGCAGTTTAGGAGCCGGCATCGGGGCTTTCTTT. Protein sequence: CASSLGAGIGAFF. The genes are TRBV28 and TRBJ1-1; D gene uncertain. V gave up 2 bases and J gave up 11 bases, with 15 bases separating them. Germline V gene data show CDR1 as MDHEN and CDR2 as SYDVKM. This CDR3 has 13 residues.